This is a list of T cell receptor beta chains from one sample in a study of CD8 T cells in Susac syndrome. TCRdb used MiXCR to reprocess the immunoSEQ multiplex PCR reads, holding one entry per CDR3 protein. Of about 150,000 distinct CDR3 sequences listed, approximately 95% were seen once; the top ten hold approximately 0.18%. Input material: CD8+ T cells from PBMCs. The source is a human donor with Susac syndrome. Each CDR3 is given with its conserved first and last residue. The D gene is left open where the match is weak. Not all rows give a size; the values are once, few, many and, for expanded clones, a class.

clone size | CDR3 length | D gene | J gene | V gene | CDR3 protein | CDR3 DNA
- | 12 | - | TRBJ2-3 | TRBV30 | CAWSDLSDTQYF | TGTGCCTGGAGCGATCTCTCAGATACGCAGTATTTT
- | 14 | - | TRBJ2-7 | TRBV28 | CASSYIGQNYEQYF | TGTGCCAGCAGTTACATCGGACAGAACTACGAGCAGTACTTC
- | 14 | - | TRBJ2-5 | TRBV25-1 | CASSVTGPQGTQYF | TGTGCCAGCAGTGTGACAGGACCTCAGGGGACCCAGTACTTC
- | 16 | TRBD1 | TRBJ2-7 | TRBV2 | CASIGTGHLVAYEQYF | TGTGCCAGCATAGGGACAGGCCATCTGGTAGCCTACGAGCAGTACTTC
- | 15 | - | TRBJ2-7 | TRBV20-1 | CSAREGRYGGYEQYF | TGCAGTGCTAGAGAAGGGAGATACGGCGGGTACGAGCAGTACTTC
- | 14 | - | TRBJ2-5 | TRBV20-1 | CSARDVAEQETQYF | TGCAGTGCTCGGGACGTAGCGGAACAAGAGACCCAGTACTTC
- | 15 | TRBD2 | TRBJ2-7 | TRBV11-2 | CASSLVSSGSNEQYF | TGTGCCAGCAGCTTAGTATCCAGCGGGAGTAACGAGCAGTACTTC
- | 15 | TRBD1 | TRBJ2-7 | TRBV5-1 | CASSWGTGGPDEQYF | TGCGCCAGCAGCTGGGGGACAGGGGGACCGGACGAGCAGTACTTC
- | 15 | - | TRBJ2-3 | TRBV11-2 | CASSLVGLSTDTQYF | TGTGCCAGCAGCTTAGTAGGTCTTAGCACAGATACGCAGTATTTT
- | 13 | - | TRBJ2-3 | TRBV20-1 | CSARGGEWDTQYF | TGCAGTGCTAGAGGCGGGGAGTGGGATACGCAGTATTTT
- | 14 | - | TRBJ2-3 | TRBV28 | CASRRRPSTDTQYF | TGTGCCAGCAGGCGCCGACCTAGCACAGATACGCAGTATTTT
- | 18 | - | TRBJ2-5 | TRBV6-2/TRBV6-3 | CASSSLGGGETYQETQYF | TGTGCCAGCAGTTCCCTCGGCGGTGGGGAAACGTACCAAGAGACCCAGTACTTC
- | 16 | - | TRBJ1-5 | TRBV6-5 | CASSYSRWPIDQPQHF | TGTGCCAGCAGTTACTCGAGATGGCCGATCGATCAGCCCCAGCATTTT
once | 13 | - | TRBJ1-1 | TRBV20-1 | CSAAPKWNTEAFF | TGCAGTGCAGCCCCTAAGTGGAACACTGAAGCTTTCTTT
- | 11 | - | TRBJ2-5 | TRBV5-1 | CASTIQETQYF | TGCGCCAGCACCATACAAGAGACCCAGTACTTC
- | 15 | - | TRBJ1-2 | TRBV7-2 | CASSPLGGGTYGYTF | TGTGCCAGCAGCCCCTTGGGAGGCGGTACCTATGGCTACACCTTC